The 21 T cell receptor beta chains reported below all come from one sample, sequenced in a study of shared clonotypes between healthy human individuals. The assay was immunoSEQ multiplex PCR, and TCRdb's table has in-frame clones only and misses some. Of hundreds of thousands of clones in the sample, around 96% were seen once. Terminally differentiated effector memory CD45RA+ cells were excluded by CCR7 positive selection of CD45RO-negative cells. Material: naive CD8+ T cells sorted from blood. These receptors were collected from a woman aged 30 to 39 in good health.

V usage is TRBV6-6 and J usage is TRBJ2-3; 8 nucleotides match TRBD1. The CDR3 length is 16 residues. V shed 7 bases and J 4 bases; nucleotides not matched to a gene: 13. The germline gives CDR1 MNHNY, CDR2 SVGAGI (reference sequence). The CDR3, as DNA: TGTGCCAGCACCTCAACAGACAGGGGAGTGTCAGATACGCAGTATTTT. This translates into CASTSTDRGVSDTQYF.

V gene TRBV28 combines with J gene TRBJ2-7, with D tentatively TRBD2 (6 bases). The CDR3 extends over 14 amino acids. Trimming cost V 7 bases and J 3 bases, with 16 bases left between them. In germline, CDR1 is MDHEN, CDR2 SYDVKM. DNA for the CDR3: TGTGCCAGCACCACATGGGGAGGTGGCTACGAGCAGTACTTC. Its translation is CASTTWGGGYEQYF.

This clone was recorded only once. The CDR3 sequence is CASSSWHGQVSYEQYF. The CDR3 DNA follows: TGCGCCAGCAGCTCCTGGCACGGGCAAGTCTCCTACGAGCAGTACTTC. The chain couples TRBV5-1 to TRBJ2-7; no clear D. The CDR3 is 16 residues long. CDR1 and CDR2 from the germline V gene are SGHRS and YFSETQ. Trimming removed 3 bases from V and 0 bases from J, with 16 bases in between.

The chain couples TRBV7-7 to TRBJ2-1; 9 bases align to TRBD2. The germline gives CDR1 SSHAT, CDR2 FNYEAQ (reference sequence). V was pared by 3 bases and J by 9 bases, with 15 bases of the junction left unmatched. This CDR3 has 17 amino acids. The CDR3 sequence is CASSLTPASGTMGEQFF. The CDR3 DNA is TGTGCCAGCAGCTTGACCCCCGCTAGCGGGACCATGGGTGAGCAGTTCTTC.

The rearrangement links TRBV10-3 to TRBJ2-1; 7 nucleotides line up with TRBD2. Looked up from germline, CDR1 is ENHRY and CDR2 is SYGVKD. The CDR3 consists of 16 residues. The ends lost 0 bases at V and 5 bases at J; junction bases unmatched: 7. Here the CDR3 DNA reads TGTGCCATCAGTGAGTCTGAAAGCGGGGCTAACAATGAGCAGTTCTTC. Residues: CAISESESGANNEQFF.

This rearrangement joins TRBV28 to TRBJ2-7; D assignment may be TRBD1 or TRBD2 (5 bases each). Germline lookup yields CDR1 MDHEN and CDR2 SYDVKM. This CDR3 is 14 amino acids long. Trimming shortened V by 6 bases and J by 3 bases, and 15 bases separated the two germline ends. CDR3 DNA: TGTGCCAGCAGACGGGACGGCCCCTTCTACGAGCAGTACTTC. Amino acid sequence: CASRRDGPFYEQYF.

The chain uses TRBV13 and TRBJ2-7; 7 nucleotides align to TRBD2. CDR1 and CDR2 (germline): PRHDT, FYEKMQ (reference sequence). Germline trimming cut 2 bases from V and 1 base from J; bases unmatched to any gene: 8. This CDR3 is built from 16 residues. The CDR3 DNA follows: TGTGCCAGCAGCTTATCGCTAGCGGCGCGGTCCTACGAGCAGTACTTC. Its translation is CASSLSLAARSYEQYF.

This chain links TRBV7-8 with TRBJ1-1; a weak D match, TRBD1 (5 bases). There are 14 residues in the CDR3. Trimming took 5 bases from V and 0 from J, leaving 10 bases between them. Germline V CDR1 and CDR2: SGHVS, FQNEAQ. The CDR3 nucleotides are TGTGCCAGCAGCCTGGGACGGCTGAACACTGAAGCTTTCTTT. Protein: CASSLGRLNTEAFF.

The CDR3 is CASSVVTGGPQFF. The CDR3 coding sequence is TGTGCCAGCAGTGTCGTCACAGGGGGTCCTCAGTTCTTC. The chain is built from TRBV6-1 and TRBJ2-1, with 8 bases fitting TRBD1. This CDR3 contains 13 residues. Germline loops: CDR1 MNHNS, CDR2 SASEGT. With 4 bases clipped from V and 13 bases from J, the junction kept 9 bases outside the gene matches.

V gene TRBV5-6 combines with J gene TRBJ1-2; tentative D call: TRBD1 (5 bases). CDR1 and CDR2 from the germline V gene are SGHDT and YYEEEE. The V end was cut by 2 bases, the J end by 7 bases, with 12 bases between. This CDR3 contains 13 residues. In DNA form, the CDR3 reads TGTGCCAGCAGCTTCCCGGTACAGGCTGGCTACACCTTC. This codes for CASSFPVQAGYTF.

This chain uses TRBV27 with TRBJ2-1, with TRBD2 identical over 7 bases. The CDR3 runs 16 residues. The germline V gene has CDR1 MNHEY and CDR2 SMNVEV (reference sequence). V was pared by 2 bases and J by 2 bases, with 6 bases of the junction left unmatched. CDR3 sequence reads: CASSLEGGRAYNEQFF. DNA for the CDR3: TGTGCCAGCAGTTTAGAGGGAGGGCGGGCCTACAATGAGCAGTTCTTC.

This rearrangement joins TRBV5-6 to TRBJ2-1, with a tentative D call TRBD2 (6 bases). Germline loops: CDR1 SGHDT, CDR2 YYEEEE. Trimming took off 2 bases at V and 5 bases at J, with 23 bases between the two ends. CDR3 size: 18 residues. This chain's CDR3 is CASSLGSWGGIVDNEQFF. The CDR3 coding sequence is TGTGCCAGCAGCTTAGGTTCGTGGGGAGGAATAGTAGACAATGAGCAGTTCTTC.

This rearrangement joins TRBV28 to TRBJ2-7; D remains ambiguous. V was trimmed by 9 bases and J by 0 bases, leaving 12 bases between them. This CDR3 is 13 amino acids long. Germline V gene sequence: CDR1 MDHEN, CDR2 SYDVKM. CDR3 protein: CASRDGSSYEQYF. In nucleotides, the CDR3 is TGTGCCAGTCGCGACGGGTCCTCCTACGAGCAGTACTTC.

V is TRBV14 and J is TRBJ2-7; 9 bases fit TRBD2. The germline gives CDR1 SGHDN, CDR2 FVKESK. This CDR3 has 15 amino acids. V trimming: 2 bases; J trimming: 3 bases; junction bases outside the gene matches: 5. The DNA for the CDR3 is TGTGCCAGCAGCCAATACGAGACTAGCGGCTACGAGCAGTACTTC. Translation: CASSQYETSGYEQYF.

This chain links TRBV6-6 with TRBJ1-1; a weak D match, TRBD1 (6 bases). The CDR3 sequence is 14 residues long. Between the trimmed V and J ends, which lost 0 bases and 4 bases, there was a span of 9 bases. Germline CDR1 reads MNHNY; CDR2 reads SVGAGI (reference sequence). CDR3 protein: CASSYSNRATEAFF. CDR3 in DNA: TGTGCCAGCAGTTACTCGAACAGGGCCACTGAAGCTTTCTTT.

This rearrangement joins TRBV7-9 to TRBJ2-3, with 7 bases aligning to TRBD2. CDR3 size: 15 residues. CDR1 SEHNR and CDR2 FQNEAQ come from the germline V gene (reference sequence). J gave up 2 bases and V 2 bases, and 4 bases lay outside the gene matches. CDR3 DNA sequence: TGTGCCAGCAGCTTAAAGCGGGATCTCACAGATACGCAGTATTTT. Amino acids: CASSLKRDLTDTQYF.

V is TRBV10-3 and J is TRBJ2-3; 9 nucleotides line up with TRBD2. Trimming cost V 3 bases and J 5 bases; bases outside gene matches: 6. Per the germline V gene, CDR1 is ENHRY and CDR2 is SYGVKD. This CDR3 is 15 amino acids long. The DNA for the CDR3 is TGTGCCATCAGTGACCTCCCTAGCGGGGTAGATACGCAGTATTTT. Translated: CAISDLPSGVDTQYF.

This clone was seen a single time. The rearrangement links TRBV27 to TRBJ2-2; weak D call: TRBD1 (6 bases). In germline, CDR1 is MNHEY, CDR2 SMNVEV (reference sequence). Trimming stripped 3 bases from V and 3 bases from J, with 11 bases between. The CDR3 extends over 15 amino acids. The CDR3 protein is CASSLDSSYTGELFF. The CDR3 bases are TGTGCCAGCAGTTTGGACAGTTCGTACACCGGGGAGCTGTTTTTT.

The chain couples TRBV2 to TRBJ2-1, with 9 bases identical to TRBD2. With 6 bases clipped from V and 8 bases from J, the junction kept 14 bases outside the gene matches. Germline V gene lookup returns CDR1 SNHLY and CDR2 FYNNEI. This CDR3 contains 16 residues. In DNA, the CDR3 is TGTGCCAGCAGCGAAAGGGGGACTAGCCAATGGGATGAGCAGTTCTTC. As protein: CASSERGTSQWDEQFF.

The chain combines TRBV19 with TRBJ1-1; D is possibly TRBD1 (5 bases). V dropped 2 bases and J dropped 3 bases, with 19 bases sitting between them. Germline assignment: CDR1 LNHDA and CDR2 SQIVND (reference sequence). The CDR3 has 17 amino acids. CDR3 protein: CASSIYAWRGLDTEAFF. The CDR3 nucleotides are TGTGCCAGTAGTATATATGCGTGGAGGGGCCTGGACACTGAAGCTTTCTTT.

The chain has TRBV27 and TRBJ2-3; 10 bases are a match to TRBD1. From germline, CDR1 is MNHEY and CDR2 SMNVEV (reference sequence). The CDR3 sequence is 15 residues long. With V trimmed by 1 base and J by 4 bases, 2 bases remained unmatched. DNA of the CDR3: TGTGCCAGCAGTTTATGGGACAGGGGTTCAGATACGCAGTATTTT. It is translated as CASSLWDRGSDTQYF.